This T cell receptor beta chain was retrieved from a study of beta chain features in type 1 diabetes. CDR3 length: 11 amino acids. V was clipped by 5 bases and J by 3 bases, with 8 bases between them. Germline V gene sequence: CDR1 DFQATT, CDR2 SNEGSKA (reference sequence). About this clone itself: The target antigen is unknown.

Study observations and caveats: A PCR bias possibly favoring shorter templates would apply equally to patients and controls.

What was sequenced were expressed TCRB transcripts, since all of the isolated RNA had been reverse transcribed. The method was immunoSEQ multiplex PCR; TCRdb's version includes in-frame clones alone and lacks a portion of them. There are hundreds of thousands of clones in the sample; 15% occur only once, and about 0.097% lies in the top ten. The clonotype comes from a man aged 18-30 years in good health. Sequencing input: naive CD4+ T cells from blood. J is TRBJ2-7 and V is TRBV20-1; D is uncertain. CDR3 protein: CSAPLNYEQYF. The DNA of the CDR3 is TGCAGTGCTCCCCTCAACTACGAGCAGTACTTC.